This T cell receptor (beta chain) derives from a study of cytomegalovirus exposure and HLA in healthy donors. General observations from the study: Donors belonging to an Asian-associated ancestry cluster reportedly showed fewer N-insertions in productive TCRs than the roughly 700-donor mean, according to what a later analysis found. Analyzed later, most CMV-associated TCR beta chains appeared HLA-restricted. Presence/absence analyses assumed roughly uniform sequencing depth across donors.

This clone was recorded once. Its specificity is not known. This CDR3 is built from 13 residues. The V and J ends lost 3 bases and 6 bases respectively, with 8 bases between them. CDR1 and CDR2 (germline): KGHSH, LQKENI. This PCR relied on a set of 60 Vbeta primers and 13 Jbeta primers. TCRdb keeps only in-frame clones here, not all; method: immunoSEQ multiplex PCR. The sample records approximately 150,000 clones, roughly 70% being singletons. The receptor comes from a male donor in good health and CMV-seronegative. Sequenced material: PBMCs. The genes are TRBV18 and TRBJ2-2; D unresolved. CDR3 residues: CASSPLVPGELFF. The CDR3 DNA reads as TGTGCCAGCTCACCCCTAGTACCCGGGGAGCTGTTTTTT.